This TCR beta chain was retrieved from a study of T cells after yellow fever vaccination. Looking at the study overall: Fractions of limited cellularity were prepared by means of SMART-Seq v4 Ultra Low Input.

CDR1 and CDR2 from the germline V gene are ENHRY and SYGVKD. The V gene end was trimmed by 5 bases and the J gene end by 6 bases; junction bases not matched to a gene: 10. This CDR3 is built from 15 residues. TCRdb recomputed calls from the 5' RACE reads with MiXCR, one row per CDR3 protein. This table has approximately 250,000 distinct CDR3 sequences, about 5% appearing once. Study-wide points: Though it reached lower strength, the secondary response hit its peak faster, day 5 versus 15. A small proportion of clonotypes was detected in both the CD4 and CD8 compartments.

This clonotype was counted a few times. Its matching antigen is unknown. The receptor was derived from a young man who received the YFV17D yellow fever vaccine. The chain uses TRBV10-3 and TRBJ1-5, with 7 nucleotides matching TRBD1. This specimen was CD4+ T cells sorted from PBMCs, taken on the day of the yellow fever booster vaccination. CDR3 amino acids: CAISQNTGAGQPQHF. For the CDR3, the DNA is TGTGCCATCAGTCAGAATACAGGGGCAGGTCAGCCCCAGCATTTT.